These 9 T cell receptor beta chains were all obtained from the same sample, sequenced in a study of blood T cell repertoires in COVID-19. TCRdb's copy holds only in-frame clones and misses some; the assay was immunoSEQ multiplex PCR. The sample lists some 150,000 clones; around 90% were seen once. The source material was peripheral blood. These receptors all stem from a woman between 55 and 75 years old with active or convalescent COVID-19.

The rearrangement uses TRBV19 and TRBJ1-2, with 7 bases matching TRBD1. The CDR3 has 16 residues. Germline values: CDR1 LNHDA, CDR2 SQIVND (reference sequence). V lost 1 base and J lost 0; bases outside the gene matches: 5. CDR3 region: CASSIVGDSSNYGYTF. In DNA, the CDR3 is TGTGCCAGTAGTATAGTCGGGGACAGCTCTAACTATGGCTACACCTTC.

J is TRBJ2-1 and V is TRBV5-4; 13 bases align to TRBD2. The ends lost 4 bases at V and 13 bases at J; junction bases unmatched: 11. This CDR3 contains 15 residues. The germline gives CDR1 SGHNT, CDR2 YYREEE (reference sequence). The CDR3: CASSPGTSGVGDQFF. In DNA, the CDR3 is TGTGCCAGCAGCCCAGGGACTAGCGGGGTTGGGGACCAGTTCTTC. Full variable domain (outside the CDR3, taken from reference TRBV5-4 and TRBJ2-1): ETGVTQSPTHLIKTRGQQVTLRCSSQSGHNTVSWYQQALGQGPQFIFQYYREEENGRGNFPPRFSGLQFPNYSSELNVNALELDDSALYLCASSPGTSGVGDQFFGPGTRLTVL.

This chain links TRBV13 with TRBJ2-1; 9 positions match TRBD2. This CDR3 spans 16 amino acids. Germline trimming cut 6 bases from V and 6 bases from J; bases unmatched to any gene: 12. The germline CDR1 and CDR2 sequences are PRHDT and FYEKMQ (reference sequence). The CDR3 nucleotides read TGTGCCAGCAGTTACCCTGGCGGGGGGGCTGGCAATGAGCAGTTCTTC. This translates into CASSYPGGGAGNEQFF.

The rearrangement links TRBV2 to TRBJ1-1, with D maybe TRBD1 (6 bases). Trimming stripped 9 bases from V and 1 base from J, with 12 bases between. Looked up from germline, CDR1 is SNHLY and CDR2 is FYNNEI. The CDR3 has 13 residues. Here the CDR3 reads CASRGRANTEAFF. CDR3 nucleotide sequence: TGTGCCAGTAGGGGGAGAGCGAACACTGAAGCTTTCTTT.

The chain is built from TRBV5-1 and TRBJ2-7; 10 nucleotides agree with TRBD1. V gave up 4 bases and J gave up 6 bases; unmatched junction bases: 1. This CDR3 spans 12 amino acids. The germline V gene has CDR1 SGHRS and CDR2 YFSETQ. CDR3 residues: CASSGQGGEQYF. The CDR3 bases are TGCGCCAGCAGCGGACAGGGGGGCGAGCAGTACTTC.

The CDR3 here is CASSLGQDYEQYF. The CDR3 bases are TGTGCCAGCAGCTTAGGACAGGACTACGAGCAGTACTTC. This sequence joins TRBV11-3 and TRBJ2-7; the D gene is possibly TRBD1 (6 bases). V shed 1 base and J shed 3 bases, with 7 bases lying between them. Germline-derived CDR1 and CDR2 are SGHNT and YENEEA. The CDR3 runs 13 residues.

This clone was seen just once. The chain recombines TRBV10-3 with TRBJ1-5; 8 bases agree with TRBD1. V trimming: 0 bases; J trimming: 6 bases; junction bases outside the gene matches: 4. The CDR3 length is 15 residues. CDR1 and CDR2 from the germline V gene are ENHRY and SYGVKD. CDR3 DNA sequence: TGTGCCATCAGTGAGTCCCCAGGGGGCTCTCAGCCCCAGCATTTT. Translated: CAISESPGGSQPQHF.

The CDR3 sequence is CATSRDPTSGGETDTQYF. DNA for the CDR3: TGTGCCACCAGCAGAGACCCGACTAGCGGGGGGGAGACAGATACGCAGTATTTT. The V gene is TRBV15, the J gene TRBJ2-3; 14 bases fit TRBD2. The trim removed 0 bases at V and 3 bases at J, leaving 5 bases unmatched. CDR3 length: 18 residues. Germline V CDR1 and CDR2: LNHNV, YYDKDF (reference sequence).

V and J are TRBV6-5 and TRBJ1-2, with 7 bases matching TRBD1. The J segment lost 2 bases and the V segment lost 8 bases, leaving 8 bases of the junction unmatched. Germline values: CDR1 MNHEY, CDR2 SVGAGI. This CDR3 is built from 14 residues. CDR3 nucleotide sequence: TGTGCCAGCGCAACCCAACAGGGGAACTATGGCTACACCTTC. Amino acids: CASATQQGNYGYTF.